Below, 3 T cell receptor beta chains from the same sample are listed, as sequenced in a study of T cell responses to AZD1222 COVID-19 vaccine. Sequenced by immunoSEQ multiplex PCR; TCRdb stores in-frame clones only, minus some. The sample has about 100,000 clones, about 89% seen once. Here the sequenced sample was peripheral blood, taken 28 days after the second dose of the MenACWY control vaccine. The receptors were gathered from an adult who received the MenACWY meningococcal vaccine as a control.

This sequence joins TRBV2 and TRBJ2-3; TRBD1 might be the D (6 bases). Germline V gives CDR1 SNHLY, CDR2 FYNNEI. The CDR3 totals 19 residues. The V and J ends lost 2 bases and 0 bases respectively, with 21 bases between them. The CDR3 sequence is CASSEYGGLPLASTDTQYF. In DNA form, the CDR3 reads TGTGCCAGCAGTGAATATGGGGGCCTGCCCCTAGCTAGCACAGATACGCAGTATTTT.

The chain is built from TRBV7-2 and TRBJ1-1; the D gene is possibly TRBD1 (5 bases). Per germline, CDR1 SGHTA and CDR2 FQGNSA. V lost 5 bases, J lost 1 base, and 11 bases lay in between. CDR3 length: 14 residues. Here the CDR3 reads CASSASGQNTEAFF. In DNA, the CDR3 is TGTGCCAGCAGCGCATCTGGACAGAACACTGAAGCTTTCTTT.

Here the CDR3 DNA reads TGCAGCGTTGTGGGACAGGCCTCCTACGAGCAGTACTTC. Protein sequence: CSVVGQASYEQYF. V and J are TRBV29-1 and TRBJ2-7; 8 bases agree with TRBD1. This CDR3 has 13 amino acids. CDR1 and CDR2 (germline): SQVTM, ANQGSEA. With 4 bases clipped from V and 0 bases from J, the junction kept 2 bases outside the gene matches.